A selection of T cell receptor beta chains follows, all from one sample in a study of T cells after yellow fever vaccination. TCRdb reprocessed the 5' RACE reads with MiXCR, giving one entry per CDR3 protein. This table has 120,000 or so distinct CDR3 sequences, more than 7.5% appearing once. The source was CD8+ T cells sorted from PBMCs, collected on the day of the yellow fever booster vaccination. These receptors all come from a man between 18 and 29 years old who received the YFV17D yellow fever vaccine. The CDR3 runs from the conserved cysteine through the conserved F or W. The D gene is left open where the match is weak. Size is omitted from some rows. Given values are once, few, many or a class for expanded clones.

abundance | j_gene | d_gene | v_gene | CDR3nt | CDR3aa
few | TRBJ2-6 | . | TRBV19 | TGTGCCAGTAGTAATTGGGAGCGGAGCTCTGGGGCCAACGTCCTGACTTTC | CASSNWERSSGANVLTF
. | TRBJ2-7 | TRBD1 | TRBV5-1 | TGCGCCAGCAGCTCGGACAGGGGCGGATACGAGCAGTACTTC | CASSSDRGGYEQYF
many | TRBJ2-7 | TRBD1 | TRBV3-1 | TGTGCCAGCAGCCAGGTGACAGGGGAAAGCGAGCAGTACTTC | CASSQVTGESEQYF
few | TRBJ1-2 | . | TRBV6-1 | TGTGCCAGCAGTGTAACAGGAATCGATGGCTACACCTTC | CASSVTGIDGYTF
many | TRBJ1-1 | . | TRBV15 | TGTGCCACCAGCAGAGATTCTCTCTCAGGTGAAGCTTTCTTT | CATSRDSLSGEAFF
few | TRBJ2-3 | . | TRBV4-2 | TGTGCCAGCAGCCAAGAATTAGCTTTTGGGGCTTATACGCAGTATTTT | CASSQELAFGAYTQYF
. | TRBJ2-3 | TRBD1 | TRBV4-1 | TGCGCCAGCAGCCAAAGGTGGACAGGGGTGACAGATACGCAGTATTTT | CASSQRWTGVTDTQYF
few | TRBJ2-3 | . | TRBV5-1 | TGCGCCAGCAGCTTGGGACTAGATAGCACAGATACGCAGTATTTT | CASSLGLDSTDTQYF
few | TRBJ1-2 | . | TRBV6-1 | TGTGCCAGCAACATTGCGGGACTTGGTGGCTACACCTTC | CASNIAGLGGYTF
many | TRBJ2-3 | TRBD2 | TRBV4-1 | TGCGCCAGCAGCCTCTGGGGCGGGGGGGCGGATACGCAGTATTTT | CASSLWGGGADTQYF